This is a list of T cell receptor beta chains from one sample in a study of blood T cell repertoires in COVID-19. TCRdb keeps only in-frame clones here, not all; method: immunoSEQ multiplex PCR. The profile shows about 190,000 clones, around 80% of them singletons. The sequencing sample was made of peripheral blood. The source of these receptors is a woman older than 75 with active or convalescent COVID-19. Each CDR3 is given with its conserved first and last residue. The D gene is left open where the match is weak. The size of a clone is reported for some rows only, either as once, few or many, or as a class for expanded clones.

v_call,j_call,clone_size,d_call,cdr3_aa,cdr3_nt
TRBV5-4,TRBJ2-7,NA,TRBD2,CASSLAGGNEQYF,TGTGCCAGCAGCCTAGCGGGGGGTAACGAGCAGTACTTC
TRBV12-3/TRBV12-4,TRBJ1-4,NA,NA,CASSFLRREKLFF,TGTGCCAGCAGTTTTTTACGGAGGGAAAAACTGTTTTTT
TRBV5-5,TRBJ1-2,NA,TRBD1,CASSSRQGPYGYTF,TGTGCCAGCAGCAGCAGACAGGGACCCTATGGCTACACCTTC
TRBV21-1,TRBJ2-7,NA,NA,CASSKRGGLSYEQYF,TGTGCCAGCAGCAAAAGAGGAGGGCTCTCCTACGAGCAGTACTTC
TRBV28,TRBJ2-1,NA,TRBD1,CASSSPQGSEQFF,TGTGCCAGCAGTTCCCCACAGGGGTCTGAGCAGTTCTTC
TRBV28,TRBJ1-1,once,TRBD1,CASSPTGLNTEAFF,TGTGCCAGCAGCCCGACAGGGCTGAACACTGAAGCTTTCTTT
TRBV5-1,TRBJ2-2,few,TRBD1,CASSLTGQGGTGELFF,TGCGCCAGCAGCCTGACGGGACAGGGAGGAACCGGGGAGCTGTTTTTT
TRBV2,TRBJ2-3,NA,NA,CASSYLAGALTDTQYF,TGTGCCAGCAGCTACCTCGCGGGGGCCCTCACAGATACGCAGTATTTT
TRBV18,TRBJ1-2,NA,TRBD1,CASSPPGQGGYGYTF,TGTGCCAGCTCACCTCCGGGACAGGGAGGTTATGGCTACACCTTC
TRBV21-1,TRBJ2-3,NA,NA,CASSKGVSSPTDTQYF,TGTGCCAGCAGCAAAGGCGTTAGCTCCCCCACAGATACGCAGTATTTT
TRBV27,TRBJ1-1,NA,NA,CASSRQMNTEAFF,TGTGCCAGCAGTAGACAGATGAACACTGAAGCTTTCTTT
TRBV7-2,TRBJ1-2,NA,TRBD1,CASSRGQVNYGYTF,TGTGCCAGCAGCCGGGGACAGGTCAACTATGGCTACACCTTC
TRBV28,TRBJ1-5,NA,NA,CASSPTWGVLLDDQPQHF,TGTGCCAGCAGTCCCACGTGGGGGGTCCTCTTGGATGATCAGCCCCAGCATTTT
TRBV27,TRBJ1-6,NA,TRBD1,CASSSQRQGLTLHF,TGTGCCAGCAGCTCCCAAAGACAGGGGTTGACCCTCCACTTT
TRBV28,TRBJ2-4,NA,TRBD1,CASSRTGTGGNIQYF,TGTGCCAGCAGTAGAACCGGGACAGGGGGAAACATTCAGTACTTC
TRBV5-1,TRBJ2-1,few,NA,CASSLPRINEQFF,TGCGCCAGCAGCTTGCCTAGAATTAATGAGCAGTTCTTC
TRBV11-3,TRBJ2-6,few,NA,CASSLNQGGTGANVLTF,TGTGCCAGCAGCTTGAATCAGGGTGGGACTGGGGCCAACGTCCTGACTTTC
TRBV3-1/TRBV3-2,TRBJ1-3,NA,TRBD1,CASSQPGQRGNTIYF,TGTGCCAGCAGCCAACCGGGACAGAGAGGAAACACCATATATTTT
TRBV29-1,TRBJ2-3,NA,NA,CSVVGGSPGGDTQYF,TGCAGCGTTGTTGGGGGGAGCCCCGGTGGGGATACGCAGTATTTT
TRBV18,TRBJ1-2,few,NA,CASSPQRRGGYTF,TGTGCCAGCTCACCACAAAGGCGGGGTGGCTACACCTTC
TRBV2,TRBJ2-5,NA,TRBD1,CASLDRGRFEETQYF,TGTGCCAGCTTGGACAGGGGTCGGTTCGAAGAGACCCAGTACTTC
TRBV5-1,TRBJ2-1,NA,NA,CASSLVVEINEQFF,TGCGCCAGCAGCTTGGTGGTAGAAATCAATGAGCAGTTCTTC
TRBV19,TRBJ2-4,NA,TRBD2,CASSIFGGGGNIQYF,TGTGCCAGTAGTATCTTCGGCGGGGGGGGAAACATTCAGTACTTC
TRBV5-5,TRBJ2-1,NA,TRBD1,CASSPNTGVNEQFF,TGTGCCAGCAGCCCTAATACAGGGGTCAATGAGCAGTTCTTC
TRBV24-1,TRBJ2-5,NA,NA,CATSDPRGGAETQYF,TGTGCCACCAGTGATCCTCGTGGGGGGGCCGAGACCCAGTACTTC